This TCR beta chain was found in a study of blood T cell repertoires in COVID-19 (dated by TCRdb to 2020 to 2022). About the study as a whole: The collaborator samples originated in the United States, Italy and Spain and spanned the acute and convalescent phases of COVID-19. The prospective study material was composed of cDNA or gDNA derived from T cells, B-cell-depleted T cells, or PBMCs. Deeply sampled blood TCRbeta repertoires from subjects exposed to, actively infected with, or recovered from COVID-19 were included in the dataset. The repertoires were released in a freely available public database meant as a resource for research on the immune response to SARS-CoV-2. Samples were obtained from the ongoing ImmuneRACE study (first 160 participants) and from 1,200 or so subjects provided by 6 global collaborators. Nearly every sample came with metadata listing a de-identified subject ID, COVID-19 status, age in years and sex. Where HLA class I and class II types were available, the types were taken from metadata supplied by the sample provider, not from assay-based typing. Paper-wide results and their limitations: The quantity of clinical and demographic metadata differed by source and by participant and was supplied without curation.

The collaborating institutions used their own protocols to collect whole blood in K2EDTA tubes. For TCRbeta analysis, collaborator samples were shipped as frozen whole blood, as isolated PBMCs, or as DNA extracted from either sample type. Counted from cysteine to phenylalanine, this CDR3 has 15 amino acids. The entry retains the CDR3 DNA only, 45 bases that are in frame from base 1. Trimming takes 1 base from V and 3 bases from J, and the germline ends sit 15 bases apart. The CDR1 and CDR2 encoded by the germline V gene (reference sequence) are GTSNPN and SVGIG. On this clone itself: This receptor's antigen is unknown. Per-base qualities were not stored, and no clone one base away is much larger.

TCRbeta CDR3 regions were amplified from genomic DNA using the immunoSEQ Assay, a bias-controlled multiplex PCR. The original pipeline was this. Within the assay, amplification of reference gene primers was used to estimate how many nucleated cells each sample contained. To quantify the absolute abundance of each unique TCRbeta CDR3 rearrangement, sequence reads were collapsed and filtered. For each sample, productive Simpson clonality was calculated as the square root of Simpson's diversity index over productive rearrangements. As stored in TCRdb, this immuneACCESS dataset retains in-frame rearrangements with V and J assigned. A fraction of the clones does not appear; measured against another copy, unresolved V genes explain less than half of the discrepancy, and the remainder lacks a known reason. Clone size and V and J calls were adopted from that table, with D and trimming inferred from the DNA. The sample table contains some 150,000 clones; only one count was recorded for around 84% of them. Of the sample, roughly 1.7% is held by the ten largest clones.

Sequences were obtained from peripheral blood. Recombination joined TRBV30 with TRBJ1-1, with no confidently assigned D gene. The source is a man older than 75 with acute or convalescent COVID-19. The CDR3 loop reads CAWSGPELRDTEAFF. The DNA is TGTGCCTGGAGTGGCCCGGAGTTGCGGGACACTGAAGCTTTCTTT.